This TCR beta chain was captured by sequencing in a study of blood T cell repertoires in COVID-19. Study overall: Samples came from the United States, Italy and Spain, spanning acute and convalescent COVID-19. Sources were T cells, B-cell-depleted T cells, or PBMCs; the material itself was cDNA or gDNA.

Original processing notes: Amplified reference gene primers provided the basis for estimating nucleated cell counts. Only in-frame clones appear in the TCRdb table, and some are missing; sequencing was by immunoSEQ multiplex PCR. For V, J and clone size, that table is used; D and trimming come from the DNA. Of about 200,000 clones detected, just over 85% appear once; the ten largest clones hold about 4.8%. From germline, CDR1 is SGHRS and CDR2 YFSETQ. The CDR3 length is 19 residues. J lost 2 bases, V lost 2 bases, and 12 bases had no gene match. Sequenced sample: peripheral blood. This chain joins TRBV5-1 and TRBJ2-6; 8 bases align to TRBD2. The sequence was collected from a man over 45 with acute or convalescent COVID-19. DNA for the CDR3: TGCGCCAGCAGCTTAGGACGGGGGGGAATTGATGCTGGGGCCAACGTCCTGACTTTC. It codes for CASSLGRGGIDAGANVLTF.